The TCR beta chain under discussion was sequenced for a study of shared T cell receptors in the human thymus. Sequenced by immunoSEQ multiplex PCR; TCRdb stores in-frame clones only, minus some. The repertoire includes hundreds of thousands of clones, more than 70% of them detected once, and about 0.0094% sits in the top ten. This CDR3 is built from 16 residues. Germline loops: CDR1 SQVTM, CDR2 ANQGSEA. V was clipped by 6 bases and J by 10 bases, with 30 bases between them. This sample was also put to use in a study of human thymus T cells.

Material for sequencing was thymocytes. The TCR comes from a boy in the first two years of life with a congenital heart defect. This sequence joins TRBV29-1 and TRBJ1-1; possible D gene TRBD1, 5 bases. The CDR3 protein is CSVDGGATDTLRGAFF. CDR3 nucleotides: TGCAGCGTAGACGGTGGTGCGACAGATACCCTCAGAGGAGCTTTCTTT.